Presented here are 17 T cell receptor beta chains from one specimen sequenced in a study of metastatic and nonmetastatic thyroid tumors. All patients were treatment-naive before thyroid surgery. Through MiXCR, TCRdb re-clonotyped the PCR reads. The sample has more than 4,000 clones, around a fifth seen once; the top ten hold more than 20%. The sequenced sample was adjacent normal tissue. The receptor set was obtained from a male donor with papillary thyroid cancer or a benign thyroid nodule (not recorded which). Some clones in this sample may be carry-over from other donors' samples.

This clone was seen repeatedly, ten times or more. The chain uses TRBV5-8 and TRBJ1-1; D remains ambiguous. Germline assignment: CDR1 SGHTS and CDR2 YDEGEE. V lost 3 bases to trimming and J lost 0 bases, with 12 bases between them. This CDR3 comprises 15 residues. CDR3 sequence (DNA): TGTGCCAGCAGCTCGCGTTTGGGAATGAACACTGAAGCTTTCTTT. It yields the protein CASSSRLGMNTEAFF.

This chain connects TRBV20-1 to TRBJ2-2, with TRBD2 as a possible D gene (5 bases). Germline V gene sequence: CDR1 DFQATT, CDR2 SNEGSKA (reference sequence). The length of the CDR3 is 14 residues. Deletions cut 6 bases from V and 4 bases from J, with 15 bases between. CDR3 in amino acids: CSARRGFGTGELFF. The CDR3 DNA reads as TGCAGTGCCAGACGGGGTTTCGGCACCGGGGAGCTGTTTTTT.

This clone was recorded a few times. The rearrangement links TRBV20-1 to TRBJ1-5; perhaps TRBD1 as D (5 bases). This CDR3 is built from 13 residues. Trimming removed 3 bases at V and 3 bases at J, with 9 bases between. Germline CDR1 DFQATT, CDR2 SNEGSKA (reference sequence). CDR3 in amino acids: CSASWGVNQPQHF. CDR3 coding DNA: TGCAGTGCTAGTTGGGGGGTCAATCAGCCCCAGCATTTT.

This clone was seen at least ten times. The rearrangement links TRBV3-1 to TRBJ1-3, with TRBD1 matching 8 bases. Germline V gene data show CDR1 as LGHDT and CDR2 as YNNKEL (reference sequence). The length of the CDR3 is 15 residues. The junction had 4 bases not matched to a gene; V was cut back by 5 bases and J by 1 base. CDR3 region: CASSVTGGSGNTIYF. The CDR3 DNA reads TGTGCCAGCAGCGTAACAGGGGGGTCTGGAAACACCATATATTTT.

This clone showed up just a few times. This chain uses TRBV27 with TRBJ1-6, with a weak D call TRBD1 (5 bases). The CDR3 extends over 16 amino acids. Trimming shortened V by 6 bases and J by 4 bases, and 16 bases separated the two germline ends. Germline CDR1 reads MNHEY; CDR2 reads SMNVEV (reference sequence). The CDR3: CASRTQVGAYNSPLHF. CDR3 sequence (DNA): TGTGCCAGCAGGACCCAAGTAGGGGCTTATAATTCACCCCTCCACTTT.

This clone was observed at least ten times. The chain employs TRBV3-1 and TRBJ2-7; 7 bases are a match to TRBD1. Germline CDR1 LGHDT, CDR2 YNNKEL (reference sequence). The CDR3 is 14 residues long. Losses at the gene ends were 0 bases for V and 6 bases for J; bases not matched to a gene: 5. CDR3 sequence reads: CASSQDPTGVEQYF. In DNA form, the CDR3 reads TGTGCCAGCAGCCAAGACCCCACAGGGGTCGAGCAGTACTTC.

This clone is medium-sized within its sample. The V gene is TRBV20-1, the J gene TRBJ1-5, with a tentative D call TRBD1 (5 bases). This CDR3 comprises 16 residues. V was shortened by 3 bases and J by 0 bases, with 15 bases between the two germline ends. Germline V gene lookup returns CDR1 DFQATT and CDR2 SNEGSKA (reference sequence). The CDR3 nucleotides read TGCAGTGCTAGCGTCCCAGGGATAATTAGCAATCAGCCCCAGCATTTT. As protein: CSASVPGIISNQPQHF.

The chain combines TRBV12-3 or TRBV12-4 with TRBJ1-1, with D uncertain. CDR3 size: 13 residues. With 2 bases removed from V and 8 bases from J, the gap between germline ends came to 12 bases. CDR3 nucleotides: TGTGCCAGCAGTTTAAGTTCGGATATCGAAGCTTTCTTT. Translating it yields CASSLSSDIEAFF.

This clone has a handful of counts. The chain joins TRBV12-3 or TRBV12-4 to TRBJ2-1; TRBD1 matches 10 bases. There are 15 residues in the CDR3. Losses at the gene ends were 5 bases for V and 10 bases for J; bases not matched to a gene: 11. The CDR3, as DNA: TGTGCCAGCAGTCGGGGGACAGGGGCCCGTCTCGAGCAGTTCTTC. Amino acids: CASSRGTGARLEQFF.

At least ten counts were recorded for this clone. The rearrangement uses TRBV4-1 and TRBJ2-4; a weak D match, TRBD2 (5 bases). CDR3 length: 16 residues. Germline values: CDR1 MGHRA, CDR2 YSYEKL. V shed 0 bases and J shed 6 bases, with 15 bases lying between them. In DNA, the CDR3 is TGCGCCAGCAGCCAAGAGCCGGGGTCGAGTGGAAACATTCAGTACTTC. This sequence encodes CASSQEPGSSGNIQYF.

Of note for this clone: At one end the junction does not follow the germline gene, possibly because of a read error. V is TRBV3-1 and J is TRBJ1-1; D is perhaps TRBD1 (5 bases). The CDR3 is 14 residues long. CDR1 LGHDT and CDR2 YNNKEL come from the germline V gene (reference sequence). The CDR3 loop is CGSSQTGSDTEAFF. The CDR3 coding sequence is TGTGGCAGCAGCCAAACAGGCAGCGACACTGAAGCTTTCTTC.

This clone occurred many times. The chain couples TRBV4-1 to TRBJ1-1; 7 bases are shared with TRBD1. Germline V gene lookup returns CDR1 MGHRA and CDR2 YSYEKL. V was pared by 1 base and J by 1 base, with 0 bases of the junction left unmatched. CDR3 length: 14 amino acids. The CDR3 nucleotides read TGCGCCAGCAGCCAAGGACAGGGGAACACTGAAGCTTTCTTT. This codes for CASSQGQGNTEAFF.

This clone was observed many times. A much larger clone is a single base away; this may be a read error. The V call is TRBV7-3, the J call TRBJ2-1, with a tentative D call TRBD1 (6 bases). The CDR3 extends over 15 amino acids. Germline loops: CDR1 SGHTA, CDR2 FQGTGA. In nucleotides, the CDR3 is TGTGCCAGCAGCTTAAAACAGGGTCTATTCAATGAGCAGCTCTTC. Protein product: CASSLKQGLFNEQLF.

A single count supports this clone. This chain joins TRBV20-1 and TRBJ2-7, with TRBD2 identical over 9 bases. This CDR3 contains 14 residues. Germline V CDR1 and CDR2: DFQATT, SNEGSKA (reference sequence). The V gene end was trimmed by 3 bases and the J gene end by 7 bases; junction bases not matched to a gene: 10. CDR3: CSARVAGEAGEQYF. The CDR3, as DNA: TGCAGTGCTAGGGTAGCGGGAGAGGCGGGGGAGCAGTACTTC.

J is TRBJ2-2 and V is TRBV5-1; 11 nucleotides match TRBD2. The CDR3 is 19 amino acids. The germline V gene encodes CDR1 SGHRS and CDR2 YFSETQ. With 4 bases clipped from V and 5 bases from J, the junction kept 16 bases outside the gene matches. In nucleotides, the CDR3 is TGCGCCAGCAGCCCGCCGGGTAGCGGGGGGGCGTATAGTACCGGGGAGCTGTTTTTT. Protein product: CASSPPGSGGAYSTGELFF. Drawing the rest from reference TRBV5-1 and TRBJ2-2, the complete variable domain is KAGVTQTPRYLIKTRGQQVTLSCSPISGHRSVSWYQQTPGQGLQFLFEYFSETQRNKGNFPGRFSGRQFSNSRSEMNVSTLELGDSALYLCASSPPGSGGAYSTGELFFGEGSRLTVL.

This clone rates as medium-sized (0.01 to 0.1%). This chain links TRBV20-1 with TRBJ2-2, with D perhaps given as TRBD1 or TRBD2 (7 bases each). The CDR3 runs 15 residues. Per germline, CDR1 DFQATT and CDR2 SNEGSKA (reference sequence). Deletions cut 6 bases from V and 4 bases from J, with 18 bases between. CDR3 sequence reads: CSAPRQGGSTGELFF. The CDR3 coding sequence is TGCAGTGCCCCTAGACAGGGAGGGTCCACCGGGGAGCTGTTTTTT.

By its share, this clone is medium-sized. This chain joins TRBV5-1 and TRBJ1-3; TRBD1 aligns across 8 bases. The CDR3 has 13 residues. Per germline, CDR1 SGHRS and CDR2 YFSETQ. V lost 3 bases and J lost 4; bases outside the gene matches: 0. CDR3 region: CASSWDRGNTIYF. Written as DNA, the CDR3 is TGCGCCAGCAGCTGGGACAGGGGAAACACCATATATTTT. The whole variable domain, remainder taken from reference TRBV5-1 and TRBJ1-3, is KAGVTQTPRYLIKTRGQQVTLSCSPISGHRSVSWYQQTPGQGLQFLFEYFSETQRNKGNFPGRFSGRQFSNSRSEMNVSTLELGDSALYLCASSWDRGNTIYFGEGSWLTVV.